The rows below give T cell receptor beta chains drawn from one sample of a study of glioma-infiltrating T cells. Via MiXCR, TCRdb re-called the multiplex PCR reads, giving one row per CDR3 protein. The sample lists more than 20,000 distinct CDR3 sequences; roughly 24% were seen once. Sample: glioma tissue, nonneoplastic brain tissue, or PBMCs (not recorded which). These receptors all stem from a human donor with low-grade glioma or glioblastoma, undergoing nonglioma brain surgery, or in good health (not recorded which). Both conserved end residues are part of each CDR3. Fields, in order: V gene, clone size, D gene, J gene, CDR3 length, CDR3 protein, CDR3 DNA. D genes are given only for firm matches. Clone sizes are given selectively: once, few, many, or a class where the clone is expanded.

v_call: TRBV5-1; clone_size: .; d_call: .; j_call: TRBJ2-7; cdr3_length: 14; cdr3_aa: CASSLHGRYYEQYF; cdr3_nt: TGCGCCAGCAGCTTGCATGGCAGGTACTACGAGCAGTACTTC
v_call: TRBV12-3/TRBV12-4; clone_size: .; d_call: .; j_call: TRBJ1-6; cdr3_length: 14; cdr3_aa: CASSLSQFNSPLHF; cdr3_nt: TGTGCCAGCAGTTTGAGTCAGTTTAATTCACCCCTCCACTTT
v_call: TRBV29-1; clone_size: many; d_call: .; j_call: TRBJ1-4; cdr3_length: 13; cdr3_aa: CSVLVRLREKLFF; cdr3_nt: TGCAGCGTTTTGGTGAGGCTTCGTGAAAAACTGTTTTTT
v_call: TRBV2; clone_size: few; d_call: .; j_call: TRBJ2-5; cdr3_length: 10; cdr3_aa: CASSEETQYF; cdr3_nt: TGTGCCAGCAGTGAGGAGACCCAGTACTTC
v_call: TRBV7-6; clone_size: many; d_call: .; j_call: TRBJ1-1; cdr3_length: 12; cdr3_aa: CARSPIKSEAFF; cdr3_nt: TGTGCCCGCAGCCCTATAAAATCTGAAGCTTTCTTT
v_call: TRBV6-9; clone_size: .; d_call: TRBD2; j_call: TRBJ2-3; cdr3_length: 16; cdr3_aa: CASSYFTRGRADTQYF; cdr3_nt: TGTGCCAGCAGTTACTTTACACGGGGGAGGGCAGATACGCAGTATTTT
v_call: TRBV5-4; clone_size: .; d_call: .; j_call: TRBJ1-2; cdr3_length: 14; cdr3_aa: CASSFGGSNYGYTF; cdr3_nt: TGTGCCAGCAGCTTTGGGGGATCTAACTATGGCTACACCTTC
v_call: TRBV4-2; clone_size: .; d_call: TRBD2; j_call: TRBJ2-7; cdr3_length: 15; cdr3_aa: CASSQRASGGYEQYF; cdr3_nt: TGTGCCAGCAGCCAAAGGGCTAGCGGGGGTTACGAGCAGTACTTC
v_call: TRBV6-2/TRBV6-3; clone_size: .; d_call: .; j_call: TRBJ2-7; cdr3_length: 14; cdr3_aa: CASTPGTHSYEQYF; cdr3_nt: TGTGCCAGCACCCCAGGAACTCACTCCTACGAGCAGTACTTC
v_call: TRBV12-3/TRBV12-4; clone_size: few; d_call: .; j_call: TRBJ1-1; cdr3_length: 13; cdr3_aa: CASSQGWSTEAFF; cdr3_nt: TGTGCCAGCAGTCAGGGGTGGTCGACTGAAGCTTTCTTT
v_call: TRBV19; clone_size: few; d_call: .; j_call: TRBJ2-7; cdr3_length: 14; cdr3_aa: CASSHDGEPKVQYF; cdr3_nt: TGTGCCAGTAGTCACGACGGTGAGCCTAAGGTGCAGTACTTC
v_call: TRBV4-3; clone_size: many; d_call: .; j_call: TRBJ1-6; cdr3_length: 15; cdr3_aa: CASSQPGRNNSPLHF; cdr3_nt: TGCGCCAGCAGCCAACCGGGACGGAATAATTCACCCCTCCACTTT